This record looks at one T cell receptor (beta chain) sequence and its context. This sample is part of a study of blood T cell repertoires in COVID-19. This table comes from immunoSEQ multiplex PCR, and its TCRdb copy is limited to in-frame clones, with some not included. The repertoire holds some 200,000 clones, around 84% seen once, with 10% to 13% in the top ten. The V end was cut by 3 bases, the J end by 4 bases, with 13 bases between. Germline V gene sequence: CDR1 LGHDT, CDR2 YNNKEL (reference sequence). This CDR3 has 15 residues. This TCR came from a woman of 80 years or more with COVID-19, enrolled during active disease. The sequencing sample was made of peripheral blood. The chain uses TRBV3-1 (or the pseudogene TRBV3-2) and TRBJ1-5; unclear D gene. CDR3 nucleotides: TGTGCCAGCAGCCAGGGTTGGGCTCTTAATCAGCCCCAGCATTTT. Its protein product is CASSQGWALNQPQHF.